The 9 T cell receptor beta chains reported below all come from one sample, sequenced in a study of cytotoxic CD8 clonotypes in ibrutinib-treated CLL. The table came from immunoSEQ multiplex PCR; TCRdb's copy has only in-frame clones and leaves some out. The sample has roughly 53,000 clones; 50% to 60% are singletons. Sequences were derived from PBMCs, sampled at disease progression, from a patient treated with ibrutinib. Receptors were obtained from a human donor with chronic lymphocytic leukemia.

The rearrangement joins TRBV5-1 to TRBJ1-2; D call uncertain. The length of the CDR3 is 13 residues. Trimming left V 0 bases short and J 4 bases short, with 7 bases between. The V gene's germline CDR1 is SGHRS and CDR2 YFSETQ. CDR3 DNA: TGCGCCAGCAGCTTGGACGCAGGCTATGGCTACACCTTC. It translates to CASSLDAGYGYTF.

This chain uses TRBV5-1 with TRBJ2-3; D tentatively fits TRBD1 or TRBD2 (5 bases each). CDR1 and CDR2 (germline): SGHRS, YFSETQ. V lost 2 bases, J lost 2 bases, and 12 bases lay in between. The CDR3 contains 15 residues. The CDR3 nucleotides read TGCGCCAGCAGCTTATTCGGGGCTCCCACAGATACGCAGTATTTT. It encodes CASSLFGAPTDTQYF.

The table lists this clone with a few counts. V usage is TRBV28 and J usage is TRBJ1-2, with D tentatively TRBD1 (6 bases). Trimming stripped 4 bases from V and 4 bases from J, with 16 bases between. Per germline, CDR1 MDHEN and CDR2 SYDVKM. This CDR3 contains 15 residues. DNA of the CDR3: TGTGCCAGCAGTTCCGCCGCGTGGACAGTCTATGGCTACACCTTC. Its translation is CASSSAAWTVYGYTF.

In this sample, this clone turned up a few times. The V call is TRBV28, the J call TRBJ1-5, with a possible D match to TRBD1 (6 bases). Germline V CDR1 and CDR2: MDHEN, SYDVKM. The CDR3 is 15 residues long. Trimming shortened V by 5 bases and J by 0 bases, and 11 bases separated the two germline ends. DNA for the CDR3: TGTGCCAGCAGTCCTGGACAGAATAGCAATCAGCCCCAGCATTTT. Amino acids: CASSPGQNSNQPQHF.

The V gene is TRBV5-1, the J gene TRBJ1-4, with a weak D call TRBD1 (6 bases). With 2 bases removed from V and 4 bases from J, the gap between germline ends came to 9 bases. Germline V gene data show CDR1 as SGHRS and CDR2 as YFSETQ. CDR3 size: 14 residues. The CDR3 is CASSLTGNNEKLFF. The CDR3 DNA is TGCGCCAGCAGCTTAACAGGGAATAATGAAAAACTGTTTTTT.

The chain couples TRBV30 to TRBJ2-3, with 7 nucleotides matching TRBD1. From germline, CDR1 is GTSNPN and CDR2 SVGIG (reference sequence). V dropped 0 bases and J dropped 4; count of bases not matched to a gene: 10. The CDR3 is made up of 16 amino acids. The CDR3 DNA reads TGTGCCTGGAGTGTAGGGGGCAACCCGTTGGCAGATACGCAGTATTTT. The encoded protein is CAWSVGGNPLADTQYF.

The V gene is TRBV6-1, the J gene TRBJ2-5; D gene uncertain. The CDR3 is 14 residues long. Looked up from germline, CDR1 is MNHNS and CDR2 is SASEGT. V dropped 1 base and J dropped 1 base, with 7 bases sitting between them. CDR3 region: CASSEGAGQETQYF. CDR3 nucleotides: TGTGCCAGCAGTGAAGGCGCAGGCCAAGAGACCCAGTACTTC.

This clone appeared a few times. The rearrangement joins TRBV6-5 to TRBJ1-3; no reliable D call. Between the trimmed V and J ends, which lost 6 bases and 3 bases, there was a span of 9 bases. The CDR3 covers 13 residues. Germline assignment: CDR1 MNHEY and CDR2 SVGAGI. CDR3 protein: CASRRTDGNTIYF. The CDR3, as DNA: TGTGCCAGCAGACGGACGGATGGAAACACCATATATTTT.

CDR3 sequence reads: CASSQERWFYEQYF. CDR3 bases: TGCGCCAGCAGCCAAGAGAGATGGTTCTACGAGCAGTACTTC. This chain joins TRBV4-3 and TRBJ2-7; no reliable D call. From germline, CDR1 is LGHNA and CDR2 YSLEER. Trimming shortened V by 0 bases and J by 3 bases, and 9 bases separated the two germline ends. This CDR3 spans 14 amino acids.